This passage covers 28 T cell receptor beta chains from one sample sequenced in a study of CD8 T cells in Susac syndrome (dated by TCRdb to between 2018 and 2021). Receptor amplification or capture employed the immunoSEQ multiplex PCR assay. RNA was extracted using the RNeasy kit, and roughly 0.45 to 1 microgram was reverse transcribed with random hexamers. In TCRdb, the public reads were trimmed at Q25 with fastp and aligned with MiXCR, with productive beta chains retained. For every CDR3 protein sequence, its rows merge into one entry that carries the most common genes and DNA. In this sample the table shows 160,000 or so distinct CDR3 sequences, around 95% of which occur a single time. The top ten hold around 0.13% of the sample. The sequenced material came from CD4+ T cells from PBMCs. The origin of the receptors is a human donor in good health.

The rearrangement uses TRBV2 and TRBJ2-5; 8 bases line up with TRBD1. V dropped 1 base and J dropped 5; count of bases not matched to a gene: 3. The CDR3 runs to 14 residues. Germline values: CDR1 SNHLY, CDR2 FYNNEI. The DNA for the CDR3 is TGTGCCAGCAGTGAAGGGACAGGGTGGGAGACCCAGTACTTC. Residues: CASSEGTGWETQYF.

This chain joins TRBV20-1 and TRBJ1-2, with a possible D match to TRBD1 (6 bases). The CDR3 has 14 amino acids. V lost 6 bases, J lost 1 base, and 15 bases lay in between. Germline loops: CDR1 DFQATT, CDR2 SNEGSKA (reference sequence). The CDR3 sequence is CSATGTRNNYGYTF. Written as DNA, the CDR3 is TGCAGTGCAACCGGGACAAGAAATAACTATGGCTACACCTTC.

The rearrangement links TRBV19 to TRBJ2-1; 8 bases are shared with TRBD2. The length of the CDR3 is 16 residues. Per germline, CDR1 LNHDA and CDR2 SQIVND (reference sequence). Trimming removed 2 bases from V and 5 bases from J; junction bases left unmatched: 8. The DNA of the CDR3 is TGTGCCAGTAGTATATTACGCCGGGGACTAGACAATGAGCAGTTCTTC. Translated, it gives CASSILRRGLDNEQFF.

V usage is TRBV7-2 and J usage is TRBJ2-6; D gene ambiguous. Germline V gives CDR1 SGHTA, CDR2 FQGNSA. V was cut by 5 bases and J by 3 bases, with 11 bases left in between. There are 15 residues in the CDR3. The CDR3, as DNA: TGTGCCAGCAGCACTAAGGAGTTTGGGGCCAACGTCCTGACTTTC. It codes for CASSTKEFGANVLTF. The whole variable domain, remainder taken from reference TRBV7-2 and TRBJ2-6, is GAGVSQSPSNKVTEKGKDVELRCDPISGHTALYWYRQSLGQGLEFLIYFQGNSAPDKSGLPSDRFSAERTGGSVSTLTIQRTQQEDSAVYLCASSTKEFGANVLTFGAGSRLTVL.

V is TRBV2 and J is TRBJ2-3, with 8 bases matching TRBD2. This CDR3 has 17 residues. Germline CDR1 and CDR2: SNHLY and FYNNEI. V gave up 4 bases and J gave up 3 bases; unmatched junction bases: 12. The CDR3 is CASSVAPGLGSTDTQYF. The CDR3 DNA sequence: TGTGCCAGCAGTGTCGCCCCGGGACTAGGTTCTACAGATACGCAGTATTTT.

This chain uses TRBV6-4 with TRBJ2-2; D is unresolved. Germline V lookup: CDR1 MRHNA, CDR2 SNTAGT. V was shortened by 3 bases and J by 3 bases, with 5 bases between the two germline ends. The CDR3 is 13 residues long. CDR3 sequence (DNA): TGTGCCAGCAGTGAACAGCACACCGGGGAGCTGTTTTTT. Amino acid sequence: CASSEQHTGELFF.

The V call is TRBV3-1, the J call TRBJ2-3; D is perhaps TRBD1 or TRBD2 (5 bases each). Between the trimmed V and J ends, which lost 4 bases and 6 bases, there was a span of 14 bases. The CDR3 has 14 residues. Germline loops: CDR1 LGHDT, CDR2 YNNKEL (reference sequence). The CDR3 region is CASSLRDAHDTQYF. CDR3 bases: TGTGCCAGCAGCCTCCGGGACGCCCACGATACGCAGTATTTT.

The DNA of the CDR3 is TGTGCCATCAGTGAGTCCTCCCTCAATCAGCCCCAGCATTTT. Protein sequence: CAISESSLNQPQHF. J is TRBJ1-5 and V is TRBV10-3; D gene uncertain. The ends were cut back, 0 bases at V and 3 bases at J, with 6 bases in the middle. Germline lookup yields CDR1 ENHRY and CDR2 SYGVKD. This CDR3 has 14 residues.

This chain joins TRBV5-1 and TRBJ1-6; 12 bases agree with TRBD1. Germline V gene sequence: CDR1 SGHRS, CDR2 YFSETQ. J was trimmed by 9 bases and V by 6 bases; bases with no gene match: 7. This CDR3 spans 15 amino acids. This CDR3 reads CASKMGQGAVSPLHF. CDR3 in DNA: TGCGCCAGCAAGATGGGACAGGGGGCTGTTTCACCCCTCCACTTT.

In DNA form, the CDR3 reads TGCGCCAGCAGCCCCGGGTCTAGCGGGGCCACAGATACGCAGTATTTT. Translating gives CASSPGSSGATDTQYF. V is TRBV4-1 and J is TRBJ2-3; TRBD2 aligns across 9 bases. The V gene end was trimmed by 4 bases and the J gene end by 2 bases; junction bases not matched to a gene: 7. The CDR3 length is 16 residues. Germline V gene data show CDR1 as MGHRA and CDR2 as YSYEKL.

The V call is TRBV11-2, the J call TRBJ2-5; D is undetermined. This CDR3 comprises 14 residues. Trimming left V 3 bases short and J 6 bases short, with 14 bases between. Germline-derived CDR1 and CDR2 are SGHAT and FQNNGV. CDR3 DNA: TGTGCCAGCAGCTTCGGGCCCACCCCGCAGACCCAGTACTTC. Amino acid sequence: CASSFGPTPQTQYF. Supplemented by reference TRBV11-2 and TRBJ2-5, the full variable domain reads EAGVAQSPRYKIIEKRQSVAFWCNPISGHATLYWYQQILGQGPKLLIQFQNNGVVDDSQLPKDRFSAERLKGVDSTLKIQPAKLEDSAVYLCASSFGPTPQTQYFGPGTRLLVL.

This rearrangement joins TRBV5-4 to TRBJ2-1; TRBD2 aligns across 8 bases. Germline V gives CDR1 SGHNT, CDR2 YYREEE (reference sequence). V shed 0 bases and J 4 bases; nucleotides not matched to a gene: 3. CDR3 length: 15 amino acids. The CDR3 loop reads CASSLGSSGYNEQFF. For the CDR3, the DNA is TGTGCCAGCAGCTTGGGATCTAGCGGGTACAATGAGCAGTTCTTC.

V is TRBV7-8 and J is TRBJ2-7; D assignment may be TRBD1 or TRBD2 (5 bases each). CDR3 length equals 14 residues. CDR1 SGHVS and CDR2 FQNEAQ come from the germline V gene. The ends were cut back, 5 bases at V and 9 bases at J, with 20 bases in the middle. The CDR3 DNA sequence: TGTGCCAGCAGCCCGTCCGGGGACGCCCGTCGGCAGTACTTC. This encodes CASSPSGDARRQYF.

This clonotype was seen once. This rearrangement joins TRBV25-1 to TRBJ1-2; D is ambiguous. The CDR3 runs to 14 residues. Germline V gene lookup returns CDR1 MGHDK and CDR2 SYGVNS. The ends were cut back, 3 bases at V and 5 bases at J, with 13 bases in the middle. CDR3 in amino acids: CASSELADVYGYTF. In nucleotides, the CDR3 is TGTGCCAGCAGTGAGCTCGCGGATGTTTATGGCTACACCTTC.

V is TRBV2 and J is TRBJ1-1; D is unclear. CDR3 length equals 14 residues. The V end was cut by 7 bases, the J end by 4 bases, with 16 bases between. The germline gives CDR1 SNHLY, CDR2 FYNNEI. The CDR3 region has the DNA TGTGCCAGCAACCTACAGCCTTCTACCACTGAAGCTTTCTTT. Its protein is CASNLQPSTTEAFF.

This clonotype was seen a few times. This sequence joins TRBV18 and TRBJ2-3; 8 bases match TRBD1. The CDR3 extends over 13 amino acids. Germline lookup yields CDR1 KGHSH and CDR2 LQKENI. V shed 5 bases and J 4 bases; nucleotides not matched to a gene: 2. In DNA, the CDR3 is TGTGCCAGCTCAGGACAGGGTCCAGATACGCAGTATTTT. This gives the protein CASSGQGPDTQYF.

The chain joins TRBV15 to TRBJ2-1, with 13 bases aligning to TRBD2. CDR1 and CDR2 (germline): LNHNV, YYDKDF (reference sequence). The CDR3 is made up of 15 amino acids. Losses at the gene ends were 5 bases for V and 10 bases for J; bases not matched to a gene: 8. In DNA, the CDR3 is TGTGCCACCAGCGGCCGGACTAGCGGGGGAGGCGAGCAGTTCTTC. Amino acid sequence: CATSGRTSGGGEQFF.

The rearrangement uses TRBV28 and TRBJ2-2; 9 bases line up with TRBD1. Germline lookup yields CDR1 MDHEN and CDR2 SYDVKM. The CDR3 covers 15 residues. The junction had 7 bases not matched to a gene; V was cut back by 5 bases and J by 6 bases. The CDR3 loop is CASSATQGAAGELFF. The CDR3 region has the DNA TGTGCCAGCAGTGCAACACAGGGGGCAGCCGGGGAGCTGTTTTTT.

V and J are TRBV3-1 and TRBJ2-5, with D perhaps TRBD1 (7 bases). The CDR3 runs 16 residues. V lost 5 bases to trimming and J lost 4 bases, with 20 bases between them. The germline V gene has CDR1 LGHDT and CDR2 YNNKEL (reference sequence). The CDR3 nucleotides read TGTGCCAGCAGCTTACCGCAGGGGGGCCCAGGAGAGACCCAGTACTTC. Residues: CASSLPQGGPGETQYF.

The V call is TRBV6-1, the J call TRBJ1-1; tentative D call: TRBD1 (6 bases). Germline-derived CDR1 and CDR2 are MNHNS and SASEGT. The CDR3 extends over 15 amino acids. V dropped 7 bases and J dropped 5 bases, with 20 bases sitting between them. This CDR3 is CASTPLGGVETEAFF. In nucleotides, the CDR3 is TGTGCCAGCACCCCCCTGGGGGGCGTAGAAACTGAAGCTTTCTTT.

The V call is TRBV9, the J call TRBJ1-1; D unclear. The CDR3 runs 14 residues. Per germline, CDR1 SGDLS and CDR2 YYNGEE. V was pared by 2 bases and J by 1 base, with 9 bases between. The CDR3 reads CASSVQVGNTEAFF. The CDR3 DNA follows: TGTGCCAGCAGCGTGCAGGTGGGGAACACTGAAGCTTTCTTT.

The V call is TRBV30, the J call TRBJ1-1, with D unclear. The germline V gene encodes CDR1 GTSNPN and CDR2 SVGIG (reference sequence). The length of the CDR3 is 14 residues. V dropped 4 bases and J dropped 1 base, with 13 bases sitting between them. CDR3 bases: TGTGCCTGGATTCTAAAGGGCCGGAACACTGAAGCTTTCTTT. Translating it yields CAWILKGRNTEAFF.

In this sample, this clonotype turned up once. The chain couples TRBV5-6 to TRBJ1-1, with unresolved D. CDR1 and CDR2 from the germline V gene are SGHDT and YYEEEE. The CDR3 has 11 residues. The V end lost 3 bases, the J end lost 4 bases, and 4 bases lay between the germline ends. Here the CDR3 DNA reads TGTGCCAGCAGCTCCGTCACTGAAGCTTTCTTT. It specifies CASSSVTEAFF.

The J gene is TRBJ1-4, the V gene TRBV27, with 12 bases aligning to TRBD1. This CDR3 spans 19 amino acids. Germline loops: CDR1 MNHEY, CDR2 SMNVEV (reference sequence). The V and J ends lost 4 bases and 2 bases, in that order; junction bases with no gene match: 11. The CDR3 DNA sequence: TGTGCCAGCAGTTCACGGATCCGGGACAGGGGGCTGACTAATGAAAAACTGTTTTTT. Amino acid sequence: CASSSRIRDRGLTNEKLFF.

This clonotype was seen just once. The CDR3 DNA is TGCAGTGCTAGAGATTTTAATGGGGCCGAGCAGTACTTC. This encodes CSARDFNGAEQYF. The chain uses TRBV20-1 and TRBJ2-7; the D gene is possibly TRBD1 (5 bases). Germline lookup yields CDR1 DFQATT and CDR2 SNEGSKA (reference sequence). The V end was cut by 0 bases, the J end by 6 bases, with 12 bases between. The CDR3 spans 13 residues.

V gene TRBV19 combines with J gene TRBJ2-5, with 9 nucleotides matching TRBD2. The V and J ends lost 6 bases and 2 bases, in that order; junction bases with no gene match: 7. From germline, CDR1 is LNHDA and CDR2 SQIVND (reference sequence). The CDR3 has 15 amino acids. This CDR3 reads CASSRTSVGQETQYF. The CDR3 region has the DNA TGTGCCAGTAGCCGGACTAGCGTGGGACAAGAGACCCAGTACTTC.

The chain combines TRBV29-1 with TRBJ2-1; 8 positions match TRBD2. The V segment lost 3 bases and the J segment 7 bases; nucleotides outside the gene matches: 5. CDR1 SQVTM and CDR2 ANQGSEA come from the germline V gene. The CDR3 has 13 residues. DNA of the CDR3: TGCAGCGTTGAGGGGGTAGCGGGGAATGAGCAGTTCTTC. Its translation: CSVEGVAGNEQFF.

The chain recombines TRBV7-9 with TRBJ2-4; perhaps TRBD1 as D (5 bases). The CDR3 runs 14 residues. Germline CDR1 reads SEHNR; CDR2 reads FQNEAQ (reference sequence). The V end was cut by 7 bases, the J end by 2 bases, with 12 bases between. CDR3 in amino acids: CASNGDSTKNIQYF. CDR3 bases: TGTGCCAGCAACGGAGACAGTACCAAAAACATTCAGTACTTC.